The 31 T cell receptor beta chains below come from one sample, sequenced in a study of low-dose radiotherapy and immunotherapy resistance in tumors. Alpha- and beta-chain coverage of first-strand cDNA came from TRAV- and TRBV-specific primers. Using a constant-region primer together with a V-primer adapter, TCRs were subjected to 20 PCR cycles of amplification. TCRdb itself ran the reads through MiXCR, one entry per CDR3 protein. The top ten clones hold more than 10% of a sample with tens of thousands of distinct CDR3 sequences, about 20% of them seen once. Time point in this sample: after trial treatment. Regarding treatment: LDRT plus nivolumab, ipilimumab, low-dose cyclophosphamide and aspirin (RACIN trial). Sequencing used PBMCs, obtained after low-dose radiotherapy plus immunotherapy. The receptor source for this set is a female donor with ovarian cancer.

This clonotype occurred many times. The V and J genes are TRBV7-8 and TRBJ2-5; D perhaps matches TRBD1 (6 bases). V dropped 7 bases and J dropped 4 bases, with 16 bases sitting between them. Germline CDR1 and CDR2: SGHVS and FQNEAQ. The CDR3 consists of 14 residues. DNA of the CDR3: TGTGCCAGCACCGATCGGGGACATGGAGAGACCCAGTACTTC. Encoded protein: CASTDRGHGETQYF.

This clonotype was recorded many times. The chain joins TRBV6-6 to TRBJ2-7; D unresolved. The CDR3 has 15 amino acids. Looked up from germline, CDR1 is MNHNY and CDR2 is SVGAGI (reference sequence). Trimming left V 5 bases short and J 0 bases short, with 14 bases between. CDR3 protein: CASSENQIASYEQYF. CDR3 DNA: TGTGCCAGCAGTGAAAACCAGATCGCCTCCTACGAGCAGTACTTC.

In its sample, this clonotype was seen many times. DNA of the CDR3: TGCAGCGTTGATGAGGGGGGCTCCAATCAGCCCCAGCATTTT. Encoded protein: CSVDEGGSNQPQHF. This rearrangement joins TRBV29-1 to TRBJ1-5; weak D call: TRBD1 (6 bases). The V end lost 3 bases, the J end lost 3 bases, and 12 bases lay between the germline ends. CDR1 and CDR2 (germline): SQVTM, ANQGSEA. The CDR3 runs to 14 residues.

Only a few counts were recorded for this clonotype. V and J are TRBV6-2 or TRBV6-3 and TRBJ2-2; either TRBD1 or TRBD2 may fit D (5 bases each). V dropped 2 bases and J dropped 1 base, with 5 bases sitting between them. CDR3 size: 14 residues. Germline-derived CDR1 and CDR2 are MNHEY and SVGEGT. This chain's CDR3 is CASSYGGNTGELFF. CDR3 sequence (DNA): TGTGCCAGCAGTTACGGGGGGAACACCGGGGAGCTGTTTTTT.

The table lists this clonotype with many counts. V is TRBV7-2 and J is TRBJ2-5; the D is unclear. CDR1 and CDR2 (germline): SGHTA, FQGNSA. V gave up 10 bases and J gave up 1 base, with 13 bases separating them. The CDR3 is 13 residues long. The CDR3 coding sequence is TGTGCCACCTCAATGAACTCCCAAGAGACCCAGTACTTC. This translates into CATSMNSQETQYF. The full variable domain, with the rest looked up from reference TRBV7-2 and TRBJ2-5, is GAGVSQSPSNKVTEKGKDVELRCDPISGHTALYWYRQSLGQGLEFLIYFQGNSAPDKSGLPSDRFSAERTGGSVSTLTIQRTQQEDSAVYLCATSMNSQETQYFGPGTRLLVL.

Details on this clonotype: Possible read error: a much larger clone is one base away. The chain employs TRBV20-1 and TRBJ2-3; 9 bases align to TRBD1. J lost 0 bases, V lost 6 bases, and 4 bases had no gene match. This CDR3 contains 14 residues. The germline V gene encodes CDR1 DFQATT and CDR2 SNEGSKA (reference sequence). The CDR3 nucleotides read TGCAGTGCCGCCACAGGGGGCAGCACAGATACGCAGTATTTT. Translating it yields CSAATGGSTDTQYF.

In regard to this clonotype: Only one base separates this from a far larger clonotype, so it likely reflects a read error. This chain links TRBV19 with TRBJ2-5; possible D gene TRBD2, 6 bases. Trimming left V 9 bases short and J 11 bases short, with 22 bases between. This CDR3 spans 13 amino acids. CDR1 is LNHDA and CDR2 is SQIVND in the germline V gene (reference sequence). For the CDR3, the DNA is TGTGCCAGCGACCGGGGGAAATACAATGAGCAGTACTTC. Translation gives CASDRGKYNEQYF.

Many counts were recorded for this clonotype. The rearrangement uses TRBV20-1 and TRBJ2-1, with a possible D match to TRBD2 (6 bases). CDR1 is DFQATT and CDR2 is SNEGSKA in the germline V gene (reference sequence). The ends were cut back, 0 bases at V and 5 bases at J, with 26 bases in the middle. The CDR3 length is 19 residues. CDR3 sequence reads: CSARDVTTRGSLLNNEQFF. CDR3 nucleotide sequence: TGCAGTGCTAGAGATGTTACGACTAGAGGGAGTCTTTTAAACAATGAGCAGTTCTTC.

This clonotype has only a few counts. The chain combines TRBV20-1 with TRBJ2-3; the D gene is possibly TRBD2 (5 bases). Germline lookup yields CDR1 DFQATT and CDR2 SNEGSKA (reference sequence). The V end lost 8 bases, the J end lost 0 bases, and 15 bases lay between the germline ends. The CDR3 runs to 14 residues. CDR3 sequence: CSPHSATSTDTQYF. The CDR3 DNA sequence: TGCAGTCCCCATAGCGCAACTAGCACAGATACGCAGTATTTT.

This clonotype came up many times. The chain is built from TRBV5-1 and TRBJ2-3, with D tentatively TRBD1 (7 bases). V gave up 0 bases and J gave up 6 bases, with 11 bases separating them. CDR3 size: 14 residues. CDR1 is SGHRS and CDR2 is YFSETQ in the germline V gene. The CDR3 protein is CASSLGQGGDTQYF. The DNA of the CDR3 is TGCGCCAGCAGCTTGGGACAGGGAGGCGATACGCAGTATTTT.

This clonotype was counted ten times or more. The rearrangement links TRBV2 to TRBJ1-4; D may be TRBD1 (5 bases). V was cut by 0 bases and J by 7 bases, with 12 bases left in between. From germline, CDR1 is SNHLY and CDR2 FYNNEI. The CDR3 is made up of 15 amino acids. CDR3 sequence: CASSEAQGVGEKLFF. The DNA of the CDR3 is TGTGCCAGCAGTGAAGCGCAAGGGGTCGGTGAAAAACTGTTTTTT. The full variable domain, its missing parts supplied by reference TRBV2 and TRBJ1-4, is EPEVTQTPSHQVTQMGQEVILRCVPISNHLYFYWYRQILGQKVEFLVSFYNNEISEKSEIFDDQFSVERPDGSNFTLKIRSTKLEDSAMYFCASSEAQGVGEKLFFGSGTQLSVL.

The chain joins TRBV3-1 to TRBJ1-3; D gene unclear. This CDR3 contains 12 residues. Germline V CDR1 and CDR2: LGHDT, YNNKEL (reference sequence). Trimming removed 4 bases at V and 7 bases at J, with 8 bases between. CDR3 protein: CASSPNQNTIYF. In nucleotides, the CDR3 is TGTGCCAGCAGCCCCAATCAGAACACCATATATTTT.

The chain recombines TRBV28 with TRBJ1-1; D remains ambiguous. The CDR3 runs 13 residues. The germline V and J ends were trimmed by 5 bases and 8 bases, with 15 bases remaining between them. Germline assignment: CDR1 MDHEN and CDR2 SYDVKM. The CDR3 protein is CASSQGRPHEAFF. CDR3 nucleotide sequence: TGTGCCAGCAGTCAAGGACGTCCGCACGAAGCTTTCTTT.

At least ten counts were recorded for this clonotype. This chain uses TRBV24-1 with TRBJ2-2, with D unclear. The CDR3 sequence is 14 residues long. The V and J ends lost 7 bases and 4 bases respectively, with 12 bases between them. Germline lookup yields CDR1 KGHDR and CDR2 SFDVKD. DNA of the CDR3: TGTGCCACCAGATCCAGCCCCTCCACCGGGGAGCTGTTTTTT. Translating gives CATRSSPSTGELFF.

CDR3: CSATQTSGRGEQFF. The CDR3 DNA is TGCAGTGCTACCCAGACTAGCGGGAGGGGTGAGCAGTTCTTC. The gene calls are TRBV20-1 and TRBJ2-1; 14 positions match TRBD2. The germline gives CDR1 DFQATT, CDR2 SNEGSKA (reference sequence). Germline trimming cut 4 bases from V and 9 bases from J; bases unmatched to any gene: 5. The CDR3 consists of 14 residues.

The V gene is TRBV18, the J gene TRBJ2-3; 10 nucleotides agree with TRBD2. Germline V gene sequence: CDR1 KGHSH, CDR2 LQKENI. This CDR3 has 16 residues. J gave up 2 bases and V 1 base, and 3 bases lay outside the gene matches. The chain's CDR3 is CASSPLAGGTTDTQYF. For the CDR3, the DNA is TGTGCCAGCTCACCACTAGCGGGGGGCACCACAGATACGCAGTATTTT.

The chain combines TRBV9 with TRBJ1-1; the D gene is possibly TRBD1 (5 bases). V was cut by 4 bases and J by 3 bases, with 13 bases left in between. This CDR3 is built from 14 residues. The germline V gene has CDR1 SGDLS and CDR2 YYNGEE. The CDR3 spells CASSFRDQDTEAFF. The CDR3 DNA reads TGTGCCAGCAGCTTCAGGGATCAGGACACTGAAGCTTTCTTT.

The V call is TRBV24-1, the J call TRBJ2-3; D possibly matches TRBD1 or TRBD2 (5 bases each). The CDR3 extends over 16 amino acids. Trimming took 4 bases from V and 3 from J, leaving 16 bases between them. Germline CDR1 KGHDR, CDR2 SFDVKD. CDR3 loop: CATSDPGTRATDTQYF. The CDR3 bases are TGTGCCACCAGTGACCCCGGGACCCGTGCGACAGATACGCAGTATTTT.

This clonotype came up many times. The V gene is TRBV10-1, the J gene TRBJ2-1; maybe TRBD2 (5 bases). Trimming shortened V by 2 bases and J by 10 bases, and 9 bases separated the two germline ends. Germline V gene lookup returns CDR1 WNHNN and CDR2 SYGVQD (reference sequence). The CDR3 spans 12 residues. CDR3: CASSENRGEQFF. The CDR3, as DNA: TGCGCCAGCAGTGAGAACCGGGGAGAGCAGTTCTTC.

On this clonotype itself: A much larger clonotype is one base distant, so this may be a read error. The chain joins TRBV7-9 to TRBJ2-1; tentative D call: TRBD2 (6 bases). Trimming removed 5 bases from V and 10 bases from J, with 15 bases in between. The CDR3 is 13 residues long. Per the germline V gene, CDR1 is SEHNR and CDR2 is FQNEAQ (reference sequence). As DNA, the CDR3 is TGTGCCAGCAGCCAGTCTGGGGGGTACGAGCAGTTCTTC. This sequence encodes CASSQSGGYEQFF.

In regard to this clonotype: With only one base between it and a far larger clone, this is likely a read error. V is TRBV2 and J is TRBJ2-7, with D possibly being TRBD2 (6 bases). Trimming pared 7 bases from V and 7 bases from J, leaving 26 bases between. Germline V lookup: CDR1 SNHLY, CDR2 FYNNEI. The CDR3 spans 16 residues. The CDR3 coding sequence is TGTGCCAGCACGGGGGAAATTCTATTCTCCTACAATGAGCAGTACTTC. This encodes CASTGEILFSYNEQYF.

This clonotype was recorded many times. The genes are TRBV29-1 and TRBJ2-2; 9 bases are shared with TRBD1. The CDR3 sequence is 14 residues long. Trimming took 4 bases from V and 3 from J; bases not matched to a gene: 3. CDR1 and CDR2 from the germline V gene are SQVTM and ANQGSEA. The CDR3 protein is CSVVTGGHTGELFF. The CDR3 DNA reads TGCAGCGTTGTGACAGGGGGTCACACCGGGGAGCTGTTTTTT.

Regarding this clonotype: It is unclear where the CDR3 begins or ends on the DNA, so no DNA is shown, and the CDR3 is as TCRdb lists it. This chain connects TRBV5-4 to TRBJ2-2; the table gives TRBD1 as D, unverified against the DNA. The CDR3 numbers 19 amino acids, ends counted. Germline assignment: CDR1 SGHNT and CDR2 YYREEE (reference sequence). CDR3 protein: CASSSTPGQHLTGELFFFF.

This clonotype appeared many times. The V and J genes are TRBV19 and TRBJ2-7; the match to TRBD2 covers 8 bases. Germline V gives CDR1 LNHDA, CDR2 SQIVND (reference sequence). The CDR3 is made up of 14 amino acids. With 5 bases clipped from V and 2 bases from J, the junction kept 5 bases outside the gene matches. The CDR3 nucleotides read TGTGCCAGTAGTGTGAATAGCGGGACCTACGAGCAGTACTTC. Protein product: CASSVNSGTYEQYF.

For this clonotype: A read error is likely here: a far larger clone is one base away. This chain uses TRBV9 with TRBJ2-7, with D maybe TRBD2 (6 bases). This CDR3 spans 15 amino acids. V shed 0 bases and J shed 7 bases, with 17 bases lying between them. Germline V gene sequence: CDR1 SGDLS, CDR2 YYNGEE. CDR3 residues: CASSVVGFGSNEQYF. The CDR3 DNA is TGTGCCAGCAGCGTAGTGGGGTTCGGGAGTAATGAGCAGTACTTC.

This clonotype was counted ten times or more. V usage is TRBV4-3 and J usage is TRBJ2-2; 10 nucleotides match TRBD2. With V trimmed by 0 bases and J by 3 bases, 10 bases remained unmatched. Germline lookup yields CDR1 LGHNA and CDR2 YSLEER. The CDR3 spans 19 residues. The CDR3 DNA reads TGCGCCAGCAGCCAAGATCTCCTAGCGGGAGAAGTAGACACCGGGGAGCTGTTTTTT. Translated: CASSQDLLAGEVDTGELFF.

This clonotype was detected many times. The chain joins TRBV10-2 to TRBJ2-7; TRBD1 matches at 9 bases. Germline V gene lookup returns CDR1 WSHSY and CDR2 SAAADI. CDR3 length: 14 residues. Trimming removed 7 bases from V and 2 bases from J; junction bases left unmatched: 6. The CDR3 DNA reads TGCGCCAGCAAGACAGGGGGTTTTGCCTACGAGCAGTACTTC. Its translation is CASKTGGFAYEQYF.

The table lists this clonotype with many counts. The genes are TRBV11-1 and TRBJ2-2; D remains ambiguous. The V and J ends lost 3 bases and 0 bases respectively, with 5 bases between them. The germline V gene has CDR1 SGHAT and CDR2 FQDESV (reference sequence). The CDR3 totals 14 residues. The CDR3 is CASSFGANTGELFF. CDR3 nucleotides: TGTGCCAGCAGCTTCGGAGCGAACACCGGGGAGCTGTTTTTT.

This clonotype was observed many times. For the CDR3, the DNA is TGTGCCAGTAGTATTCTGCTTCCGGGAGGGGCCTACGAGCAGTACTTC. It translates to CASSILLPGGAYEQYF. The V and J genes are TRBV19 and TRBJ2-7; 8 nucleotides align to TRBD2. CDR1 is LNHDA and CDR2 is SQIVND in the germline V gene (reference sequence). The CDR3 extends over 16 amino acids. The ends lost 3 bases at V and 2 bases at J; junction bases unmatched: 9.

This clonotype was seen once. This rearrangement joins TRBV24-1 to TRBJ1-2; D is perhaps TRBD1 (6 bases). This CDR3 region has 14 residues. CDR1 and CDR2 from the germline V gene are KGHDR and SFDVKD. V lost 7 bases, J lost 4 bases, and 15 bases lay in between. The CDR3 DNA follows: TGTGCCACCAGCCTTCACGGGACACCCTATGGCTACACCTTC. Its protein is CATSLHGTPYGYTF.

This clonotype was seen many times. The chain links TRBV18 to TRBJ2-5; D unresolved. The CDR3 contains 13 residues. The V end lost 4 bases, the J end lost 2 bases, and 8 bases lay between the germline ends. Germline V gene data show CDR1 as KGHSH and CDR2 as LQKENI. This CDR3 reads CASSRLAQETQYF. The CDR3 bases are TGTGCCAGCTCACGTTTAGCTCAAGAGACCCAGTACTTC. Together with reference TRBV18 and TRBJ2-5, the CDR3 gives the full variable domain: NAGVMQNPRHLVRRRGQEARLRCSPMKGHSHVYWYRQLPEEGLKFMVYLQKENIIDESGMPKERFSAEFPKEGPSILRIQQVVRGDSAAYFCASSRLAQETQYFGPGTRLLVL.